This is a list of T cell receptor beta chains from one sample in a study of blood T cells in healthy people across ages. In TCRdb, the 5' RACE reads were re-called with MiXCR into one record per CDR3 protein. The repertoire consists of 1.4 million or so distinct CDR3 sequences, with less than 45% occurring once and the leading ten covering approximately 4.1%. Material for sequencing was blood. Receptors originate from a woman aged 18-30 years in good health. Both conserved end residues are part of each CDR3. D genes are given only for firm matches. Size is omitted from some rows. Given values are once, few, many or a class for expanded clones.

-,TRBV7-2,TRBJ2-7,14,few,TGTGCCAGCAGCTTAATTCCGGGATCCTACGAGCAGTACTTC,CASSLIPGSYEQYF
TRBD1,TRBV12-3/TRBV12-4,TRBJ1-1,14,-,TGTGCCAGCACCGACAGGGGGTCGGTCACTGAAGCTTTCTTT,CASTDRGSVTEAFF
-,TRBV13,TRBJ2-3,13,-,TGTGCCAGCAGCTTACAAACGGCAGATACGCAGTATTTT,CASSLQTADTQYF
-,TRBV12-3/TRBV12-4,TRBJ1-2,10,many,TGTGCCAGCAGTTTAGGTGGCTACACCTTC,CASSLGGYTF
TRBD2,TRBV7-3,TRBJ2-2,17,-,TGTGCCAGCAGCTTATTTCTAGGAGCGGGAAGGACCGGGGAGCTGTTTTTT,CASSLFLGAGRTGELFF
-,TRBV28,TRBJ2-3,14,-,TGTGCCAGCAGTTGGGACCCTAGCACAGATACGCAGTATTTT,CASSWDPSTDTQYF
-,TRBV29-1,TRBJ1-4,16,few,TGCAGCGTTGAACTACAGGGTGCCCCCGTAGGAGAAAAACTGTTTTTT,CSVELQGAPVGEKLFF
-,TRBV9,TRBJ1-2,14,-,TGTGCCAGCAGCGTAGGGGGTTTTGGCTATGGCTACACCTTC,CASSVGGFGYGYTF
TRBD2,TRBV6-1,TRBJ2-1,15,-,TGTGCCAGCAGTAAGGGAGGGGAAGGGTCAAGAGAGCAGTTCTTC,CASSKGGEGSREQFF
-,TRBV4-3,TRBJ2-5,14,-,TGCGCCAGCAGCCACACAGGGAGGCAAGAGACCCAGTACTTC,CASSHTGRQETQYF
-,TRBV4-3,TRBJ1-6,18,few,TGCGCCAGCAGCCAAGATCAAATGGGGGCGTACTATAATTCACCCCTCCACTTT,CASSQDQMGAYYNSPLHF
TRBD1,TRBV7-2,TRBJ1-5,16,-,TGTGCCAGCAGCTTAAGGAGACAGGGTGGGATTCAGCCCCAGCATTTT,CASSLRRQGGIQPQHF
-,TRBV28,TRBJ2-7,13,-,TGTGCCATCGGGACTCCTGGCTTTTACGAGCAGTACTTC,CAIGTPGFYEQYF
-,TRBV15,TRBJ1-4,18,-,TGTGCCACCAGCAGAGACGGGGGTGGATTTTCAACTAATGAAAAACTGTTTTTT,CATSRDGGGFSTNEKLFF
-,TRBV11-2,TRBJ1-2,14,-,TGTGCCAGCAGCTTAAGAAGACGAGGGTATGGCTACACCTTC,CASSLRRRGYGYTF
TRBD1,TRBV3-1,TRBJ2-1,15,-,TGTGCCAGCAGCCAATGGACAGGGGCGATTGAAGAGCAGTTCTTC,CASSQWTGAIEEQFF
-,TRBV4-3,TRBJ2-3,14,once,TGCGCCAGCAGCCAAGACCCTAGCACAGATACGCGGTATTTT,CASSQDPSTDTRYF
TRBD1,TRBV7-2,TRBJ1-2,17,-,TGTGCCAGCAGCTTACCAGGGGGCTCGGCGGCCGGATATGGCTACACCTTC,CASSLPGGSAAGYGYTF
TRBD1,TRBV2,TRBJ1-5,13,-,TGTGCCAGCAGAGGACAGGGTTATCAGCCCCAGCATTTT,CASRGQGYQPQHF
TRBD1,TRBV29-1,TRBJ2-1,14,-,TGCAGCGCCCCGGGACAGGGGCTGGACAATGAGCAGTTCTTC,CSAPGQGLDNEQFF
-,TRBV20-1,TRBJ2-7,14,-,TGCAGTGCTAAAATCCAGCCTAACTACAATGAGCAGTACTTC,CSAKIQPNYNEQYF
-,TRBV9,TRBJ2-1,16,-,TGTGCCAGCAGCGTAGCGGTGGGGAGCTCCTACAATGAGCAGTTCTTC,CASSVAVGSSYNEQFF
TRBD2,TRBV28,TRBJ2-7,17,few,TGTGCCAGCAGTTTATTTGTTCGAAGGCTAGCGGGCCACGAGCAGTACTTC,CASSLFVRRLAGHEQYF
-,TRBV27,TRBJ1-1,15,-,TGTGCCAGCAGTTCCGCAAGGGCGGGGAACACTGAAGCTTTCTTT,CASSSARAGNTEAFF
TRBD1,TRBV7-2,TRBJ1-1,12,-,TGTGCCAGCAGTTTCAGGGGGTTGGGAGCTTTCTTT,CASSFRGLGAFF
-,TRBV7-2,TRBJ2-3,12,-,TGTGCCAGCACCAGTGGGACAAATACGCAGTATTTT,CASTSGTNTQYF
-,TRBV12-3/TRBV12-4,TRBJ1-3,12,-,TGTGCCAGCGGTACCTCTGGAAACACCATATATTTT,CASGTSGNTIYF
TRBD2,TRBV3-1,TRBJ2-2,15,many,TGTGCCAGCAGCCCGACTAGCGGGCTAGGGGAGGAGCTGTTTTTT,CASSPTSGLGEELFF
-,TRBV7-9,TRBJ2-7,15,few,TGTGCCAGCAGCTTAGGTACGGAGTTTCCCTACGAGCAGTACTTC,CASSLGTEFPYEQYF
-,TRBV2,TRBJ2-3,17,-,TGTGCCAGCACGACACTAGGGGGGAGGCCGAGCACAGATACGCAGTATTTT,CASTTLGGRPSTDTQYF
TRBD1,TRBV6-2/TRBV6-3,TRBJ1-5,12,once,TGTGCCTGTCGACAGGGTGCCCAGCCCCAGCATTTT,CACRQGAQPQHF
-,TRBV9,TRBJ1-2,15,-,TGTGCCAGCAGCGTAGAAACAGGGCTCAACTATGGCTACACCTTC,CASSVETGLNYGYTF
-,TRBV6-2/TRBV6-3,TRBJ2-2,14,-,TGTGCCAGCAGTTCGGTCTGGAACACCGGGGAGCTGTTTTTT,CASSSVWNTGELFF
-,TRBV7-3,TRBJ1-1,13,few,TGTGCCAGCAGCTCAAACGGGAACACTGAAGCTTTCTTT,CASSSNGNTEAFF
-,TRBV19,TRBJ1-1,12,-,TGTGCCAGTATCGGATTCGGATGGGAAGCTTTCTTT,CASIGFGWEAFF
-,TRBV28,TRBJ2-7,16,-,TGTGCCAGCAGTTTACTGGCGCGGAGCCTCTCCTACGAGCAGTACTTC,CASSLLARSLSYEQYF
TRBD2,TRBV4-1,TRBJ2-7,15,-,TGCGCCAGCAGCGCCGGGACTAGCGTGCAGTACGAGCAGTACTTC,CASSAGTSVQYEQYF
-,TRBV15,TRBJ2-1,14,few,TGTGCCACCAGCAGAGCAGGGGTGAGGAATGAGCAGTTCTTC,CATSRAGVRNEQFF
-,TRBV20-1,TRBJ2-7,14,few,TGCAGTGCTAGTGGACTGTTCTTTGGCTACGAGCAGTACTTC,CSASGLFFGYEQYF
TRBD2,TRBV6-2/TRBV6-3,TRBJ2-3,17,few,TGTGCCAGCAGTTACCCGACTAGCGGGACGGTTTTGGATACGCAGTATTTT,CASSYPTSGTVLDTQYF
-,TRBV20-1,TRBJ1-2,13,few,TGCAGTGCTAGAGGGCTGAACTTCTATGGCTACACCTTC,CSARGLNFYGYTF
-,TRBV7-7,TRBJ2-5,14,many,TGTGCTAGCAGCATTCGGGACTTACAAGAGACCCAGTACTTC,CASSIRDLQETQYF
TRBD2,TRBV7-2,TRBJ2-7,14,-,TGTGCCAGCGACCTAGCGGGGGGAACGTACGAGCAGTACTTC,CASDLAGGTYEQYF
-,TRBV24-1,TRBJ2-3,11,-,TGTGCCCCCAGCTTCACAGATACGCAGTATTTT,CAPSFTDTQYF
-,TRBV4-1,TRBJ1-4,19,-,TGCGCCAGCAGCCTCTCCGCGCGAACCCAAGGGGCAACTAATGAAAAACTGTTTTTT,CASSLSARTQGATNEKLFF
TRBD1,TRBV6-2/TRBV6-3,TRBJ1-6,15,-,TGTGCCAGCCGACAGGGTCCATCCCTTGGATCACCCCTCCACTTT,CASRQGPSLGSPLHF
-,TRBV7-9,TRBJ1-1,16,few,TGTGCCAGCAGCTTAGCCCTGACAGGAAGGAACACTGAAGCTTTCTTT,CASSLALTGRNTEAFF
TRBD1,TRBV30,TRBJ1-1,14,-,TGTGCCTGGAGTGCTGCAGGGGGTGAGGGGAGGGCTTTCTTT,CAWSAAGGEGRAFF
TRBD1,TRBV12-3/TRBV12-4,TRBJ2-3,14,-,TGTGCCAGCAGCGGGACAGAGAGCACAGATACGCAGTATTTT,CASSGTESTDTQYF
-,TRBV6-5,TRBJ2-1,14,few,TGTGCCAGCAGTTACCAAACTAACTACAATGAGCAGTTCTTC,CASSYQTNYNEQFF
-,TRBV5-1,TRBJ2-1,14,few,TGCGCCAGCAGCCCCACGGGACACCACAATGAGCAGTTCTTC,CASSPTGHHNEQFF
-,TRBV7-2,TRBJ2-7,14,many,TGTGCCAGCAGCTTAGCGGGACACTCCTACGAGCAGTACTTC,CASSLAGHSYEQYF
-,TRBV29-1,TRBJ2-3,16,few,TGCAGCGTTGAAGGGACGACCGGTCGACACACAGATACGCAGTATTTT,CSVEGTTGRHTDTQYF